This T cell receptor (beta chain) derives from a study of blood T cells in healthy people across ages. Study-level information: Per two T cells, about one barcoded beta molecule was captured through template switching.

The sample holds a few counts of this clonotype. The antigen is unknown. The authors ran a second PCR of 7 to 11 cycles using a sample-barcoded 5' primer and a J-beta primer mix. Each cDNA molecule was tagged by a template-switch adaptor that had 12 random nucleotides. One entry per CDR3 protein, called by TCRdb with MiXCR from the 5' RACE reads. The table records about 1.8 million distinct CDR3 sequences, around 48% of them present only once. Study conclusions and caveats: Fewer expanded clones and more diversity marked long-lived versus aged donors.

Sequencing was performed on blood. The clonotype comes from a woman in her thirties or forties in good health.

The CDR3 DNA sequence: TGCAGTGCTAGTTCAGGACAGAATCAGCCCCAGCATTTT. Translation: CSASSGQNQPQHF. The rearrangement uses TRBV20-1 and TRBJ1-5; D is perhaps TRBD1 (6 bases). This CDR3 has 13 amino acids. The germline V gene has CDR1 DFQATT and CDR2 SNEGSKA (reference sequence). The V end was cut by 3 bases, the J end by 4 bases, with 10 bases between.